This T cell receptor beta chain derives from a study of blood T cell repertoires in COVID-19. The wider study: Researchers got acute and convalescent COVID-19 samples from the United States, Italy and Spain.

Participants spanned ages 18 to 89 years and resided in fewer than 30 US areas. Each participant's cohort was designated according to participant-reported clinical history. Before being deemed recovered, Cohort 3 donors had two negative PCRs, clearance, or symptom resolution. The CDR3 length is 15 residues. CDR1 is LGHDT, CDR2 YNNKEL, per germline (reference sequence). V lost 6 bases, J lost 8 bases, and 22 bases lay in between. Some clones are missing from TCRdb's copy, which holds only in-frame ones; the method was immunoSEQ multiplex PCR. The sample contains around 160,000 clones, 80% of which appear only once.

This receptor was taken from a middle-aged man who had recovered from COVID-19. Sequencing used PBMCs or T cells enriched from blood (not recorded which). V and J are TRBV3-1 (or the pseudogene TRBV3-2) and TRBJ1-2; D is ambiguous. The CDR3 DNA is TGTGCCAGCAGTCCGACCGACGTGGAGCTAAGAGGCTACACCTTC. It specifies CASSPTDVELRGYTF.